This T cell receptor beta chain came from a study of control samples from healthy donors and cancer patients. The data were produced by immunoSEQ multiplex PCR, yet TCRdb's version contains in-frame clones alone and is incomplete. The data hold about 58,000 clones, with around 87% observed a single time. Germline V gives CDR1 SGHTA, CDR2 FQGNSA. V was shortened by 8 bases and J by 9 bases, with 14 bases between the two germline ends. The CDR3 is made up of 12 amino acids. This receptor was identified in an older woman with lung cancer. The chain recombines TRBV7-2 with TRBJ1-5; D is ambiguous. Material for sequencing was PBMCs. The CDR3 DNA reads as TGTGCCAGCGCCGCCGGAGGAGGGCCCCAGCATTTT. This sequence encodes CASAAGGGPQHF.